A selection of T cell receptor beta chains follows, all from one sample in a study of breast tumors, draining lymph nodes, adjacent tissues. TCRdb passed the multiplex PCR reads through MiXCR, listing each CDR3 protein once. The profile covers 180,000 or so distinct CDR3 sequences, with 33% appearing a single time and 3.8% taken by the ten largest. The sequenced material came from axillary lymph node tissue. These receptor sequences come from a female donor with breast cancer. Some clones in this sample may be carry-over from other donors' samples. Each CDR3 is given with its conserved first and last residue. Each record gives: CDR3 protein, CDR3 DNA, clone size, V gene, CDR3 length, D gene, J gene. D genes are given only for firm matches. Clone size is not always given. Where it is, it says once, few, many or a class for expanded clones.

CSARDGTGGRETQYF TGCAGTGCTAGAGACGGGACAGGGGGTCGGGAGACCCAGTACTTC many TRBV20-1 15 TRBD1 TRBJ2-5
CATSDEQGRSLTDTQYF TGTGCCACCAGTGACGAACAGGGGAGGAGTTTGACAGATACGCAGTATTTT - TRBV24-1 17 - TRBJ2-3
CATSDPRWGELFF TGTGCCACCAGTGACCCCAGATGGGGGGAGCTGTTTTTT many TRBV24-1 13 - TRBJ2-2
CASSSERDTSNYGYTF TGCGCCAGCAGCTCGGAACGGGACACCTCTAACTATGGCTACACCTTC many TRBV5-1 16 - TRBJ1-2
CASSGQQGTYGHTF TGTGCCAGCAGCGGTCAACAGGGGACCTATGGCCACACCTTC - TRBV11-2 14 TRBD1 TRBJ1-2
CASRTGMNSPLHF TGTGCCAGCAGGACAGGGATGAACTCACCCCTCCACTTT few TRBV2 13 TRBD1 TRBJ1-6
CASSFRLAGGPGYEQYF TGTGCCAGCAGCTTTAGACTAGCGGGAGGGCCGGGGTACGAGCAGTACTTC many TRBV13 17 TRBD2 TRBJ2-7
CASIKGQATNEKLLF TGTGCCAGCATTAAGGGGCAGGCAACTAATGAAAAACTGCTTTTC - TRBV2 15 - TRBJ1-4
CASSPLGEDGYTF TGCGCCAGCAGCCCCCTGGGGGAGGATGGCTACACCTTC many TRBV5-1 13 - TRBJ1-2
CASSFATTDTQYF TGTGCCAGCAGCTTCGCTACGACAGATACGCAGTATTTT many TRBV11-3 13 - TRBJ2-3
CASSQDDEQPQHF TGTGCCAGCAGCCAGGACGACGAGCAGCCCCAGCATTTT - TRBV7-6 13 - TRBJ1-5
CASWTAHNEKLFF TGTGCCAGTTGGACAGCTCATAATGAAAAACTGTTTTTT many TRBV28 13 - TRBJ1-4
CASSVGWGNTIYF TGTGCCAGCAGTGTAGGGTGGGGAAACACCATATATTTT - TRBV27 13 - TRBJ1-3
CASSIGGLAINNEQFF TGTGCCAGCAGTATCGGAGGACTAGCGATAAACAATGAGCAGTTCTTC - TRBV2 16 TRBD2 TRBJ2-1
CASSQWVAMEKETQYF TGTGCCAGCAGCCAATGGGTAGCGATGGAAAAAGAGACCCAGTACTTC few TRBV3-1 16 - TRBJ2-5
CASSPTGTRPNTEAFF TGCGCCAGCAGCCCCACCGGGACAAGACCGAACACTGAAGCTTTCTTT - TRBV4-1 16 - TRBJ1-1